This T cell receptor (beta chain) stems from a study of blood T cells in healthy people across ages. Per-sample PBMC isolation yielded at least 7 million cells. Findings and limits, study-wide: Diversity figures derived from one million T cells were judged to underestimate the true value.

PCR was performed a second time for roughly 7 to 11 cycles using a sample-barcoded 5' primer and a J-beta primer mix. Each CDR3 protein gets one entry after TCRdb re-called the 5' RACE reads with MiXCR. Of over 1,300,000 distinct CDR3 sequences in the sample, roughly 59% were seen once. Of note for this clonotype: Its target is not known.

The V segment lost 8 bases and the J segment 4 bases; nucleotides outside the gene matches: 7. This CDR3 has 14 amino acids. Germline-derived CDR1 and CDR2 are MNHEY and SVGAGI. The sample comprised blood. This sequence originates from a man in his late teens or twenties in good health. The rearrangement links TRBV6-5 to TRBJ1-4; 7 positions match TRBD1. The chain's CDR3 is CASGLGQNNEKLFF. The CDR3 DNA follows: TGTGCCAGCGGACTGGGACAGAATAATGAAAAACTGTTTTTT.